This entry concerns a single T cell receptor (beta chain). Its cognate antigen has yet to be identified. Base qualities were left out, and no much larger clone turns up one base away. These data originate in a study of PD-L1 blockade in urothelial cancer (dated 2017 in TCRdb). With regard to the full study: Every patient began therapy in the mid-2010s and was given atezolizumab 1,200 mg intravenously every 3 weeks. An ECOG performance status of 0 or 1 was recorded for the patients, and 0 to 3 prior chemotherapy regimens had been received by the patients. About nine tenths of the roughly 29 patients were identified as males with urothelial cancer of bladder origin, and a prior smoking history was reported by 18 of 29 patients. Pretreatment blood TCR-seq was available for under 35 patients, at least one posttreatment blood collection was obtained for roughly 24 patients, and tumor TCR-seq was available for roughly 24 patients. TCR sequencing covered pretreatment tumor samples and matched, serially collected peripheral blood taken before and after atezolizumab treatment. Blood samples were analyzed at two time points: 3 weeks after treatment start (second dose) and 6 weeks after treatment start. Somatic, immune and clinical correlates of response to PD-L1 blockade with atezolizumab in urothelial cancer were the focus of an exploratory multi-omic analysis. A median of 141,255 T cells and 80,000 to 95,000 unique TCRs was obtained from blood samples, and a median clonality of about 0.08 was observed. In the same patients who had TCR sequencing, pretreatment tumors also underwent whole exome sequencing and RNA sequencing. Progression-free survival longer than 6 months counted as durable clinical benefit, and TCR features were additionally tested against both progression-free and overall survival. Durable clinical benefit was achieved by nine patients and was not achieved by 20 patients. The paper as a whole reports these results and caveats: Because the sample size was small (n ≈ 31) and many of the analyses were exploratory, the results are meant to be hypothesis-generating. A pretreatment peripheral blood TCR clonality below the median was linked to improved progression-free and overall survival. At 3 weeks after the start of treatment, tumor-associated TCR clones in peripheral blood had expanded more in patients with durable benefit (n ≈ 24, p = 0.022).

Each PCR received spiked-in synthetic TCR analog templates so that absolute template abundance could be estimated from read counts. The immunoSEQ assay used bias-controlled V and J gene primers to amplify TCRbeta CDR3 regions from genomic DNA. Sequencing of rearranged TCRbeta segments was done at approximately 20X coverage. In the paper's pipeline: Sequencing errors were corrected by clustering, and CDR3s were annotated against IMGT so that V, D and J genes could be assigned. Downstream analyses used only productive TCRbeta rearrangements and left out out-of-frame or stop-codon sequences. Clonality was computed as one minus Shannon entropy normalized by the log of the number of unique productive sequences. Clones differing between time points or between blood and tumor were identified using Fisher's exact test with Benjamini-Hochberg correction, with an adjusted p below 0.01 applied as the threshold. What TCRdb holds here is the immuneACCESS table cut down to in-frame rearrangements. Part of the clones is not present; checked against another copy, under half of the missing clones reflect an unresolved V gene, and the others are unexplained. V, J and clone size are taken as reported in that table, and D and trimming were inferred from the DNA itself. Recorded for this sample are approximately 50,000 clones; under 90% of them occurred a single time. More than 3% of the sample comes from the top ten.

This specimen's time point label, per the study, means: pretreatment peripheral blood. A cohort of some 29 patients with locally advanced or metastatic urothelial carcinoma, treated at Memorial Sloan Kettering on a trial protocol, was included. Peripheral blood mononuclear cells were collected pretreatment and during treatment, with between 1 and 8 total time points obtained per patient. The Qiagen DNeasy Blood extraction kit was used to purify genomic DNA from total PBMCs and tumor samples. PBMCs were collected pretreatment and during treatment, and were isolated and stored as previously described. Taken from cysteine to phenylalanine, the CDR3 has 17 residues. Only the CDR3 portion is preserved as DNA: 51 bases, with reading frame beginning at the first base. CDR1 and CDR2, per the germline V gene (reference sequence), are LNHDA and SQIVND. Relative to germline, V is missing 4 bases and J is missing 4 bases, with 9 bases of the junction outside any gene match.

In this chain, TRBV19 is recombined with TRBJ1-5, and 11 junctional nucleotides match TRBD1. This specimen was PBMCs, taken around atezolizumab (anti-PD-L1) treatment. The origin of this receptor is a man in his 70s with urothelial cancer. At the DNA level, the sequence is TGTGCCAGTAGTAACTCCGGGACAGGGGGAATTAATCAGCCCCAGCATTTT. This gives the protein CASSNSGTGGINQPQHF.